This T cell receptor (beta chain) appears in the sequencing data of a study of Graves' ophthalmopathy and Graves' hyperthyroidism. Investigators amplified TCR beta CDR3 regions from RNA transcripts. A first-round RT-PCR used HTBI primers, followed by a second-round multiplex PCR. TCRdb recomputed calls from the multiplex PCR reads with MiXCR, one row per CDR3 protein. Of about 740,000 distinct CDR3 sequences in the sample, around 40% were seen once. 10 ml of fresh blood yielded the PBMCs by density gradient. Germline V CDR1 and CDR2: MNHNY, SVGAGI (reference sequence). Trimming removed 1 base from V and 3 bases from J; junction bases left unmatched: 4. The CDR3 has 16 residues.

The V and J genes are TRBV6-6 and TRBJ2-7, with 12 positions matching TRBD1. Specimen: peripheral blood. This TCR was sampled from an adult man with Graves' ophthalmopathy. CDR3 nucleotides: TGTGCCAGCAGTTACTTGGGACAGGGGGCCGTCTACGAGCAGTACTTC. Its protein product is CASSYLGQGAVYEQYF.